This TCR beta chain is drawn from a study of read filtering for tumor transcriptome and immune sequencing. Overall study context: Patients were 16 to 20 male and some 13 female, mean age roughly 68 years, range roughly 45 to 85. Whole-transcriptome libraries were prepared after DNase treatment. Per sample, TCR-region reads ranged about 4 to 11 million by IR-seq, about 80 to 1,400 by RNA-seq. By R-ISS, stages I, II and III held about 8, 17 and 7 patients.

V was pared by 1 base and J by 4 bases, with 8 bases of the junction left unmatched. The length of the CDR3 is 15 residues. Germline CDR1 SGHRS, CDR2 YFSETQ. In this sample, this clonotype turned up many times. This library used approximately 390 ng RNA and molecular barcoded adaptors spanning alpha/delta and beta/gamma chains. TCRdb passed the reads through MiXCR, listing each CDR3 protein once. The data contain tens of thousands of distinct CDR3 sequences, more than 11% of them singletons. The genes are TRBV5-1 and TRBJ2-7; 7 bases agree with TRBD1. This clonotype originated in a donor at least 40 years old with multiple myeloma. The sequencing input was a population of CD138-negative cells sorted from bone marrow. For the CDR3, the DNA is TGCGCCAGCAGCTTGTTAGGGACAGCTACTTACGAGCAGTACTTC. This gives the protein CASSLLGTATYEQYF.